This TCR beta chain was observed in a study of blood T cell repertoires in COVID-19. Across the whole study: T cells, B-cell-depleted T cells, or PBMCs provided the cDNA or gDNA that served as material.

CDR3 length equals 13 residues. Per the germline V gene, CDR1 is KGHSH and CDR2 is LQKENI. The V end was cut by 4 bases, the J end by 2 bases, with 9 bases between. This clone appeared a single time. Libraries were prepared by immunoSEQ multiplex PCR; TCRdb keeps only in-frame clonotypes and omits some of them. The table includes fewer than 250,000 clones, less than 80% detected once. The clonotype originates from a woman aged 45-59 years with acute or convalescent COVID-19. Material: peripheral blood. The chain couples TRBV18 to TRBJ2-7, with D possibly TRBD2 on 6 matching bases. The CDR3 spells CASSREAAYEQYF. The DNA for the CDR3 is TGTGCCAGCTCACGGGAGGCCGCCTACGAGCAGTACTTC.